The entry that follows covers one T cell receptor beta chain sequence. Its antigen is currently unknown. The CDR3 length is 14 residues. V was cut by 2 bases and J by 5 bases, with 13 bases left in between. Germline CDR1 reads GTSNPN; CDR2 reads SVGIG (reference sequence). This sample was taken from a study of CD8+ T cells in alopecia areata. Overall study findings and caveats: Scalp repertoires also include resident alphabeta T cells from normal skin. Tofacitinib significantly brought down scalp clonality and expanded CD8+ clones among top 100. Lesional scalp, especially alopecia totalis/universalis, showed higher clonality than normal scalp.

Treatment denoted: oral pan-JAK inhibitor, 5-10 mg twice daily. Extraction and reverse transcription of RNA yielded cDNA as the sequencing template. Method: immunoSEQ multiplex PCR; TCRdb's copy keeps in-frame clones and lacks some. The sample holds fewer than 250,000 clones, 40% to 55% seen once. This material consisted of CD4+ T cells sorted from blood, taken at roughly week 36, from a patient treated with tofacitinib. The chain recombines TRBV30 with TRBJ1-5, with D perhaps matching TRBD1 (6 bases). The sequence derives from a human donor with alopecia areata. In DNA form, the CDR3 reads TGTGCCTGGAGTCGGACAGCCGGCGATCAGCCCCAGCATTTT. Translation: CAWSRTAGDQPQHF.